This T cell receptor (beta chain) was sequenced in a study of cytomegalovirus exposure and HLA in healthy donors. Primers: 60 Vbeta forward and 13 Jbeta reverse. TCRdb's table, derived via immunoSEQ multiplex PCR, lists solely in-frame clones and lacks some. Of 200,000 to 250,000 clones in the sample, approximately 80% were seen once. About this clone: Its antigen is unknown.

Study-wide points: Cytomegalovirus-associated status was assigned to about 170 TCR beta chains. Whilst most TCR sequences proved rare, a subset of public TCRs occurred across many donors.

This sequence was found in a woman between 35 and 50 years old in good health and CMV-seronegative. The specimen sequenced was PBMCs.

The DNA for the CDR3 is TGCGCCAGCAGCACCCGGGACAGGGGGAATGGCTACACCTTC. Translating gives CASSTRDRGNGYTF. The rearrangement links TRBV5-1 to TRBJ1-2; TRBD1 aligns across 11 bases. This CDR3 has 14 residues. J lost 6 bases, V lost 4 bases, and 5 bases had no gene match. CDR1 SGHRS and CDR2 YFSETQ come from the germline V gene. Supplemented by reference TRBV5-1 and TRBJ1-2, the full variable domain reads KAGVTQTPRYLIKTRGQQVTLSCSPISGHRSVSWYQQTPGQGLQFLFEYFSETQRNKGNFPGRFSGRQFSNSRSEMNVSTLELGDSALYLCASSTRDRGNGYTFGSGTRLTVV.